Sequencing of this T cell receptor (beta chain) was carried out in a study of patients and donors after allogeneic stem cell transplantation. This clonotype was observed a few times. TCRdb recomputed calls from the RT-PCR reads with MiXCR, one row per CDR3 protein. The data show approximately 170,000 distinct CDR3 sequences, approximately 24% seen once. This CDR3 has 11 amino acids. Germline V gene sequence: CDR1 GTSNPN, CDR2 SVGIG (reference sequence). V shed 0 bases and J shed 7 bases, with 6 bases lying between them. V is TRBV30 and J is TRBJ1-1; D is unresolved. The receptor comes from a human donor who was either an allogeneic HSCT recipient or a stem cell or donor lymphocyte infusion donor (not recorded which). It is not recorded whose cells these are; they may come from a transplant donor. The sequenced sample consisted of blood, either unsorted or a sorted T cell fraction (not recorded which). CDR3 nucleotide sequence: TGTGCCTGGAGTGTTTCAGTTGAAGCTTTCTTT. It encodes CAWSVSVEAFF.